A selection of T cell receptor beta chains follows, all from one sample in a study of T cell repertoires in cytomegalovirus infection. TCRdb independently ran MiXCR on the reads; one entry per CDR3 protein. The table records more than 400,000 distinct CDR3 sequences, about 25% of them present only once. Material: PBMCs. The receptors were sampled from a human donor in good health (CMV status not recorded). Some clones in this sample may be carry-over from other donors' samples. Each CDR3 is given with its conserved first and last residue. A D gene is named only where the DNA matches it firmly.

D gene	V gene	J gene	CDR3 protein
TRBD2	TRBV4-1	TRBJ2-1	CASSQAHAPGLAGGLVYNEQFF
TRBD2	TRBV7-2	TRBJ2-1	CASSFTKLAGTYNEQFF
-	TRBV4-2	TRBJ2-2	CASSHLATADTGELFF
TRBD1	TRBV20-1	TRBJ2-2	CSARPGQGARSGELFF
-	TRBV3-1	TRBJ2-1	CASSQEMNEQFF
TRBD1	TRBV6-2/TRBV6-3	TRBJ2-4	CASSHRDRGLAKNIQYF
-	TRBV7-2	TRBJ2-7	CASSRTVGLYEQYF
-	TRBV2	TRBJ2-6	CAIQRRGPGANVLTF
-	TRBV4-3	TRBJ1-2	CASSHTQGDTGYTF
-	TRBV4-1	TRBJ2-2	CASSQAEGLPYTGELFF
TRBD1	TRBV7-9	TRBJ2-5	CASSLAQGGRETQYF
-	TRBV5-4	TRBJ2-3	CASSSAVASTDTQYF
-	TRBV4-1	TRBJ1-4	CASSQVPDSYEKLFF
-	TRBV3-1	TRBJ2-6	CASSQGHGTGANVLTF
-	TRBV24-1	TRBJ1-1	CATSGSVGNTEAFF
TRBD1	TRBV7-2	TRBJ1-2	CASSLTFRTGGYGYTF
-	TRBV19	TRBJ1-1	CASSSNRATEAFF
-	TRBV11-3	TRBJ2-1	CASSLDLGEAEQFF
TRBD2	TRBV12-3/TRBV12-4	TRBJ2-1	CATVRGSGNEQFF
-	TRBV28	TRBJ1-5	CASSLSGESQPQHF
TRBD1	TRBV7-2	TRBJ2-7	CASRTGQGDYEQYF
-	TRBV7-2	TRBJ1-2	CASSLAYRGFAGYTF
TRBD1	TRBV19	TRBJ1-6	CASSTQGTENSPLHF
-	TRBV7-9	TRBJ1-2	CASSSRGQGTYGNTF
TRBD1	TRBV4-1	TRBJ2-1	CASSQEQGGSFDEQFF
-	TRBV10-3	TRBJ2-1	CAISDSQTGRVGNEQFF
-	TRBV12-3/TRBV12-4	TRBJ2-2	CASSLFSSANTGELFF
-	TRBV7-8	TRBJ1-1	CASSLVWGDTEAFF
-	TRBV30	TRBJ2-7	CAWKGTETYEQYF
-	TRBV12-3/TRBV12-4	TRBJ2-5	CASSLYTFGGQGTQYF
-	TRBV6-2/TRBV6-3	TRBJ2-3	CASFAGFGTQYF
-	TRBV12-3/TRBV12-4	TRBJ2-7	CASSFGAYEQYF
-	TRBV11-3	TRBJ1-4	CASSLGMFGPTNEKLFF
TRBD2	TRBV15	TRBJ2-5	CATSRDHRGRAGETQYF
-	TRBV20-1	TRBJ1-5	CSGIGDTMGQPQHF
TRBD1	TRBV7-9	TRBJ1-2	CASSPAGTGVFSYGYTF
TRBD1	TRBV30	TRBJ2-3	CAWSWTGTSTDTQYF
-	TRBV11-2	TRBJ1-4	CASSSRPGGEKLFF